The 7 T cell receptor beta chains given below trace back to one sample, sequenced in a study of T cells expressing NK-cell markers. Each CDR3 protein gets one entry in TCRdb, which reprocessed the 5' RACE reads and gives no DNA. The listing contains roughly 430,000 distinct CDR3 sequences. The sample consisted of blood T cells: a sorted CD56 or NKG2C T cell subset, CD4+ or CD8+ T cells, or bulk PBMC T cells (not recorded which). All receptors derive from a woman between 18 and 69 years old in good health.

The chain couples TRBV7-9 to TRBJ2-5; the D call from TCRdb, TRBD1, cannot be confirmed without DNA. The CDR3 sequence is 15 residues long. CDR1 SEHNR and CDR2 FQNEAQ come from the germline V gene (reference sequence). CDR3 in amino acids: CASSQGDHPQETQYF.

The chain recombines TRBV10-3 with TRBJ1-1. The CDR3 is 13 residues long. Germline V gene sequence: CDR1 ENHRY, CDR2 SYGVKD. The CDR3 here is CAISESSGTEAFF.

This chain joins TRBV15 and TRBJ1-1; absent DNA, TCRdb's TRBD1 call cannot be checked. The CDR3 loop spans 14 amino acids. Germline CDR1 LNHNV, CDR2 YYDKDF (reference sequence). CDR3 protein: CATSRDLMGPEAFF.

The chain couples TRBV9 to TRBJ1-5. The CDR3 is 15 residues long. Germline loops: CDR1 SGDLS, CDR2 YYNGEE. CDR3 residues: CASGEGGEVNQPQHF.

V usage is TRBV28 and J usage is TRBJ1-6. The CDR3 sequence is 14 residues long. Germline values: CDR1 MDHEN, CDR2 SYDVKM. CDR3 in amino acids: CASSFQIWNSPLHF.

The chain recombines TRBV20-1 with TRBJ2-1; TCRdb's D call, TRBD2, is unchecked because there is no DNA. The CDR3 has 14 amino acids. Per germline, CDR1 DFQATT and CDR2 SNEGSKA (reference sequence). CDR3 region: CSAPGLAGGNEQFF.

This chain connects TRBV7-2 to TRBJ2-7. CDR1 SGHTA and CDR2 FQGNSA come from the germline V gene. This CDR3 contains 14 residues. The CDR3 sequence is CASSLLSGPYEQYF.